The rows below give T cell receptor beta chains drawn from one sample of a study of blood T cell repertoires in COVID-19. Profiling relied on immunoSEQ multiplex PCR, and the TCRdb table lists in-frame clones only, not all of them. The repertoire holds more than 300,000 clones, with 88% as singletons. The sample was peripheral blood. These receptors were taken from a woman aged 70-85 years with COVID-19, enrolled during active disease. The CDR3 runs from the conserved cysteine through the conserved F or W. A D gene is named only where the DNA matches it firmly. For some rows the clone size is stated as once, few or many, or as a class when expanded; others skip it.

CASSSGGATAQYF | TGTGCCAGCAGCTCCGGGGGGGCCACTGCCCAGTACTTC | TRBJ2-5 | once | TRBD2 | TRBV5-6
CASSLELADEQFF | TGCGCCAGCAGCTTGGAGTTAGCGGATGAGCAGTTCTTC | TRBJ2-1 | - | - | TRBV5-1
CASSLGSMNTEAFF | TGTGCCAGCAGCTTAGGTAGTATGAACACTGAAGCTTTCTTT | TRBJ1-1 | - | - | TRBV7-9
CASSTLSSGGNTDTQYF | TGCGCCAGCAGCACCCTGTCTAGCGGGGGAAACACAGATACGCAGTATTTT | TRBJ2-3 | - | TRBD2 | TRBV5-1
CASSQERGREQYF | TGCGCCAGCAGCCAAGAAAGGGGGCGCGAGCAGTACTTC | TRBJ2-7 | - | TRBD1 | TRBV4-1
CASSSPGRGSGTEAFF | TGTGCCAGCAGTTCCCCGGGGAGGGGGAGTGGCACTGAAGCTTTCTTT | TRBJ1-1 | - | - | TRBV6-5
CASSLQGYANTEAFF | TGTGCCAGCAGCCTGCAGGGATATGCGAACACTGAAGCTTTCTTT | TRBJ1-1 | few | - | TRBV7-2
CASSIGRNTEAFF | TGTGCCAGTAGTATTGGCAGGAACACTGAAGCTTTCTTT | TRBJ1-1 | - | - | TRBV19
CASSPKGQSNTEAFF | TGTGCCAGCAGCCCCAAGGGACAGTCGAACACTGAAGCTTTCTTT | TRBJ1-1 | - | TRBD1 | TRBV7-2
CASSVASGGGEQFF | TGTGCCAGCAGTGTGGCTAGCGGGGGTGGGGAGCAGTTCTTC | TRBJ2-1 | few | TRBD2 | TRBV2
CASSYSAGGRFEQYF | TGTGCCAGCAGTTACTCCGCAGGGGGTCGGTTCGAGCAGTACTTC | TRBJ2-7 | - | TRBD1 | TRBV6-5
CAIRPGEAGVETQYF | TGTGCCATCAGACCGGGGGAAGCGGGGGTGGAGACCCAGTACTTC | TRBJ2-5 | - | TRBD2 | TRBV10-3
CATSAKMTGPQHF | TGTGCCACCAGTGCAAAAATGACAGGGCCCCAGCATTTT | TRBJ1-5 | few | - | TRBV24-1
CASSLRGRFGETQYF | TGTGCCAGCAGTCTCAGGGGGCGTTTTGGAGAGACCCAGTACTTC | TRBJ2-5 | - | TRBD1 | TRBV28
CASSLGQFYGYTF | TGCGCCAGCAGCTTGGGACAGTTCTATGGCTACACCTTC | TRBJ1-2 | few | - | TRBV5-1
CASSPSGGAEETQYF | TGTGCCAGCAGCCCAAGCGGGGGGGCAGAGGAGACCCAGTACTTC | TRBJ2-5 | - | TRBD2 | TRBV11-2
CASRASGTDTQYF | TGTGCCAGCAGGGCTTCCGGCACAGATACGCAGTATTTT | TRBJ2-3 | once | - | TRBV5-4
CASSVRAGGQDTQYF | TGTGCCAGCAGCGTGCGGGCGGGGGGGCAGGATACGCAGTATTTT | TRBJ2-3 | - | TRBD2 | TRBV7-2
CASSRQGLSYEQYF | TGTGCCAGCAGCAGACAGGGGCTCTCCTACGAGCAGTACTTC | TRBJ2-7 | - | TRBD1 | TRBV6-5
CASSVGDRGQPQHF | TGTGCCAGCAGCGTGGGGGACAGGGGTCAGCCCCAGCATTTT | TRBJ1-5 | - | TRBD1 | TRBV9
CASRREVGETQYF | TGCGCCAGCAGGAGGGAGGTGGGCGAGACCCAGTACTTC | TRBJ2-5 | - | - | TRBV5-1
CASSLGQRDTQYF | TGCGCCAGCAGCTTGGGGCAGCGGGATACGCAGTATTTT | TRBJ2-3 | - | - | TRBV5-1